These 19 T cell receptor beta chains share one sample of origin, sequenced in a study of post-analysis software for immune sequencing data. General study findings and limits: About 5 TRBV segments, including TRBV5-6, TRBV5-1 and TRBV20-1, were more frequent in patients than controls.

Antigen specificity for these receptors is unknown. Libraries were made from TCR beta cDNA, and they carried unique molecular identifiers. TCRdb processed the PCR reads anew with MiXCR; each CDR3 protein has one entry. Altogether approximately 730,000 distinct CDR3 sequences are present, approximately 44% being singletons, with the ten largest covering just under 5%. The sample was blood. These receptor sequences come from a girl between 5 and 17 years old with multiple sclerosis.

This clonotype was seen a few times. V and J are TRBV27 and TRBJ2-5, with a tentative D call TRBD2 (5 bases). Germline CDR1 is MNHEY and CDR2 is SMNVEV (reference sequence). This CDR3 is built from 12 residues. V was trimmed by 8 bases and J by 11 bases, leaving 18 bases between them. The CDR3 loop reads CASRRRVGDQYF. The CDR3 region has the DNA TGTGCCAGCCGGCGGCGGGTAGGAGATCAGTACTTC.

A remark on this clonotype: Just one base apart from a much larger clone, this may be a read error. This CDR3 fails to terminate in the conserved phenylalanine or tryptophan, so it likely reflects a read error. The rearrangement links TRBV24-1 to TRBJ2-5; tentatively, D is TRBD2 (6 bases). Germline lookup yields CDR1 KGHDR and CDR2 SFDVKD. The germline V and J ends were trimmed by 3 bases and 5 bases, with 15 bases remaining between them. This CDR3 spans 15 amino acids. DNA for the CDR3: TGTGCCACCAGTGATCCGGACGGGACTCGTGAGACCCAGTACTGC. It translates to CATSDPDGTRETQYC.

This chain uses TRBV5-1 with TRBJ1-1, with D possibly being TRBD1 (5 bases). Germline-derived CDR1 and CDR2 are SGHRS and YFSETQ. The germline V and J ends were trimmed by 1 base and 3 bases, with 19 bases remaining between them. The CDR3 is made up of 17 amino acids. Written as DNA, the CDR3 is TGCGCCAGCAGCTTGACTATTGACAGCCCGGCTGACACTGAAGCTTTCTTT. Translated, it gives CASSLTIDSPADTEAFF.

The rearrangement uses TRBV28 and TRBJ2-4; D is uncertain. The CDR3 runs to 12 residues. Germline CDR1 is MDHEN and CDR2 is SYDVKM. Between the trimmed V and J ends, which lost 8 bases and 8 bases, there was a span of 13 bases. CDR3 residues: CASSPPRYIQYF. CDR3 in DNA: TGTGCCAGCTCCCCCCCTCGGTACATTCAGTACTTC.

This clonotype was observed a few times. The chain carries TRBV5-1 and TRBJ1-2, with D possibly being TRBD1 (6 bases). V lost 4 bases and J lost 4, with 11 bases in between. Germline V gene lookup returns CDR1 SGHRS and CDR2 YFSETQ. This CDR3 is 13 amino acids long. The CDR3 coding sequence is TGCGCCAGCAGCCGACAGGCAGGCTATGGCTACACCTTC. This gives the protein CASSRQAGYGYTF. Supplemented by reference TRBV5-1 and TRBJ1-2, the full variable domain reads KAGVTQTPRYLIKTRGQQVTLSCSPISGHRSVSWYQQTPGQGLQFLFEYFSETQRNKGNFPGRFSGRQFSNSRSEMNVSTLELGDSALYLCASSRQAGYGYTFGSGTRLTVV.

This chain connects TRBV5-1 to TRBJ2-3; unclear D gene. Germline lookup yields CDR1 SGHRS and CDR2 YFSETQ. Trimming stripped 1 base from V and 5 bases from J, with 17 bases between. The CDR3 has 16 residues. CDR3 in amino acids: CASSLRAPEALDTQYF. CDR3 DNA sequence: TGCGCCAGCAGCTTGCGGGCACCCGAGGCCCTAGATACGCAGTATTTT.

This chain uses TRBV7-2 with TRBJ2-4, with TRBD1 matching 7 bases. The DNA end is more similar to TRBJ2-7, so the J call may be wrong. The CDR3 is 15 amino acids. Per the germline V gene, CDR1 is SGHTA and CDR2 is FQGNSA. The CDR3 bases are TGTGCCAGCAGCTTACAAAGACAGGGTACCTACGAGCAGTACTTC. Translated, it gives CASSLQRQGTYEQYF.

J is TRBJ1-2 and V is TRBV28; 9 nucleotides agree with TRBD1. This CDR3 spans 16 amino acids. The germline gives CDR1 MDHEN, CDR2 SYDVKM. Losses at the gene ends were 7 bases for V and 0 bases for J; bases not matched to a gene: 9. CDR3 DNA sequence: TGTGCCAGCATATTGGGGACAGGGAACGCTAACTATGGCTACACCTTC. Translating gives CASILGTGNANYGYTF.

CDR3 sequence: CASDRGTDTQYF. The CDR3 DNA sequence: TGTGCCAGCGACAGGGGCACAGATACGCAGTATTTT. The chain links TRBV12-3 or TRBV12-4 to TRBJ2-3, with 7 bases fitting TRBD1. The CDR3 consists of 12 residues. The V segment lost 8 bases and the J segment 1 base; nucleotides outside the gene matches: 0.

This chain uses TRBV20-1 with TRBJ1-1, with D possibly TRBD1 on 5 matching bases. In germline, CDR1 is DFQATT, CDR2 SNEGSKA (reference sequence). The CDR3 consists of 16 residues. Trimming shortened V by 5 bases and J by 1 base, and 20 bases separated the two germline ends. The DNA for the CDR3 is TGCAGTGCTCCCACCGCCTCGGTTGGGACGAACACTGAAGCTTTCTTT. Protein product: CSAPTASVGTNTEAFF.

The chain's CDR3 is CATSRDWLAGAEQYF. In nucleotides, the CDR3 is TGTGCCACCAGCAGAGATTGGCTAGCGGGAGCTGAGCAGTACTTC. The J gene is TRBJ2-1, the V gene TRBV15; 10 bases match TRBD2. The J call may be mistaken, given a closer DNA end match to TRBJ2-7. Germline V gives CDR1 LNHNV, CDR2 YYDKDF (reference sequence). The CDR3 contains 15 residues.

V is TRBV5-6 and J is TRBJ2-1; D is tentatively TRBD1 or TRBD2 (5 bases each). V lost 4 bases and J 10 bases, leaving 12 bases between the germline ends. The CDR3 sequence is 12 residues long. CDR1 and CDR2 (germline): SGHDT, YYEEEE. Here the CDR3 reads CASSRHRDEQFF. The DNA for the CDR3 is TGTGCCAGCAGCCGACACCGGGACGAGCAGTTCTTC.

The rearrangement joins TRBV6-6 to TRBJ2-4; D unclear. Germline values: CDR1 MNHNY, CDR2 SVGAGI (reference sequence). V was cut by 4 bases and J by 8 bases, with 9 bases left in between. The CDR3 totals 12 residues. The CDR3 loop reads CASSFLDDIQYF. CDR3 nucleotides: TGTGCCAGCAGTTTTCTTGACGACATTCAGTACTTC.

This clonotype occurred a few times. The V gene is TRBV24-1, the J gene TRBJ1-5, with 9 bases identical to TRBD1. The CDR3 contains 16 residues. V trimming: 2 bases; J trimming: 6 bases; junction bases outside the gene matches: 7. Germline CDR1 KGHDR, CDR2 SFDVKD. CDR3 sequence (DNA): TGTGCCACCAGTGATTCCGGGACAGGGACGTTTCAGCCCCAGCATTTT. Residues: CATSDSGTGTFQPQHF.

The chain has TRBV7-6 and TRBJ2-3, with D maybe TRBD2 (6 bases). In germline, CDR1 is SGHVS, CDR2 FNYEAQ. There are 17 residues in the CDR3. V shed 1 base and J shed 2 bases, with 16 bases lying between them. This chain's CDR3 is CASSLGLRGGITDTQYF. CDR3 coding DNA: TGTGCCAGCAGCTTAGGGTTGAGGGGAGGTATCACAGATACGCAGTATTTT. The full variable domain, its missing parts supplied by reference TRBV7-6 and TRBJ2-3, is GAGVSQSPRYKVTKRGQDVALRCDPISGHVSLYWYRQALGQGPEFLTYFNYEAQQDKSGLPNDRFSAERPEGSISTLTIQRTEQRDSAMYRCASSLGLRGGITDTQYFGPGTRLTVL.

The genes are TRBV5-5 and TRBJ1-2, with D unclear. Trimming removed 0 bases from V and 5 bases from J, with 14 bases in between. CDR1 SGHKS and CDR2 YYEKEE come from the germline V gene (reference sequence). This CDR3 contains 15 residues. The CDR3 DNA reads as TGTGCCAGCAGCTTGGAACCGGGGTGGATGTATGGCTACACCTTC. It specifies CASSLEPGWMYGYTF.

This chain joins TRBV18 and TRBJ1-2; D might be TRBD1 (5 bases). The germline V gene encodes CDR1 KGHSH and CDR2 LQKENI. CDR3 length: 15 amino acids. V was clipped by 2 bases and J by 1 base, with 11 bases between them. CDR3 amino acids: CASSPRRGINYGYTF. The DNA of the CDR3 is TGTGCCAGCTCACCAAGAAGGGGCATTAACTATGGCTACACCTTC.

This clonotype was recorded a few times. This chain uses TRBV9 with TRBJ2-7; the D is unclear. V lost 0 bases and J 5 bases, leaving 9 bases between the germline ends. Germline CDR1 reads SGDLS; CDR2 reads YYNGEE. This CDR3 is 13 amino acids long. This CDR3 reads CASSVGARDEQYF. CDR3 in DNA: TGTGCCAGCAGCGTAGGGGCTAGAGACGAGCAGTACTTC.

V and J are TRBV27 and TRBJ2-7; 7 bases agree with TRBD1. The length of the CDR3 is 14 residues. The germline gives CDR1 MNHEY, CDR2 SMNVEV (reference sequence). Trimming removed 2 bases from V and 3 bases from J; junction bases left unmatched: 4. Here the CDR3 DNA reads TGTGCCAGCAGTTTAAGGGGGCTATACTACGAGCAGTACTTC. Its translation is CASSLRGLYYEQYF.